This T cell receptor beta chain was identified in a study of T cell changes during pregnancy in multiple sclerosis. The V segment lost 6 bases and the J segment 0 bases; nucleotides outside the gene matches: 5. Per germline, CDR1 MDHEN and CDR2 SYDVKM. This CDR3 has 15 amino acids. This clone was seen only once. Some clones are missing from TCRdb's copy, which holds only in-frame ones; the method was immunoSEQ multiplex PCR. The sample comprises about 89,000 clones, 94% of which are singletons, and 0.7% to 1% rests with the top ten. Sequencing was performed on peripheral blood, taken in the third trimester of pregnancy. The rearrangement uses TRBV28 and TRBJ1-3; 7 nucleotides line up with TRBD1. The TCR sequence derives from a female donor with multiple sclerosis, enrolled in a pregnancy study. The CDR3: CASSRTGASGNTIYF. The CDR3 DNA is TGTGCCAGCAGCAGGACAGGCGCCTCTGGAAACACCATATATTTT.